A selection of T cell receptor beta chains follows, all from one sample in a study of shared clonotypes between healthy human individuals. The assay was immunoSEQ multiplex PCR, and TCRdb's table has in-frame clones only and misses some. The sample includes about 1.1 million clones, approximately 78% of them seen just once. Sequencing input: memory CD4+ T cells from PBMCs. Receptor source: a man between 18 and 35 years old in good health. Some clones in this sample may be carry-over from other donors' samples. CDR3s include the opening cysteine and the closing phenylalanine or tryptophan. The order of the fields is clone size, V gene, D gene, J gene, CDR3 DNA, CDR3 protein. A D gene is named only where the DNA matches it firmly. Clone size is given for some rows only: seen once, a few or many times, or a class if the clone is expanded.

abundance: -; v_gene: TRBV27; d_gene: TRBD1; j_gene: TRBJ2-7; CDR3nt: TGTGCCAGCAGGACCACAGGGGGCGGGGAGCAGTACTTC; CDR3aa: CASRTTGGGEQYF
abundance: -; v_gene: TRBV18; d_gene: -; j_gene: TRBJ2-5; CDR3nt: TGTGCCAGCTCACCTCAGACAGGGAGGGAGACCCAGTACTTC; CDR3aa: CASSPQTGRETQYF
abundance: -; v_gene: TRBV6-4; d_gene: -; j_gene: TRBJ2-1; CDR3nt: TGTGCCAGCAGTCCCTCCAGGGGCGAGCAGTTCTTC; CDR3aa: CASSPSRGEQFF
abundance: -; v_gene: TRBV6-1; d_gene: TRBD2; j_gene: TRBJ2-7; CDR3nt: TGTGCCAGCAGTGGGCAGGGGACTAGGGCCTACGAGCAGTACTTC; CDR3aa: CASSGQGTRAYEQYF
abundance: few; v_gene: TRBV19; d_gene: TRBD1; j_gene: TRBJ1-2; CDR3nt: TGTGCCAGTAGGATGACAGGGGGCGCAAGCTATGGCTACACCTTC; CDR3aa: CASRMTGGASYGYTF
abundance: -; v_gene: TRBV5-6; d_gene: -; j_gene: TRBJ1-1; CDR3nt: TGTGCCAGCAGCCCCGTAGGGTCCTCCACTGAAGCTTTCTTT; CDR3aa: CASSPVGSSTEAFF
abundance: -; v_gene: TRBV7-2; d_gene: -; j_gene: TRBJ2-5; CDR3nt: TGTGCCAGCAGCTTAGGGACGGAAGAGACCCAGTACTTC; CDR3aa: CASSLGTEETQYF
abundance: -; v_gene: TRBV18; d_gene: -; j_gene: TRBJ2-3; CDR3nt: TGTGCCAGCTCACCGTCGATAACAGATACGCAGTATTTT; CDR3aa: CASSPSITDTQYF
abundance: -; v_gene: TRBV27; d_gene: -; j_gene: TRBJ1-2; CDR3nt: TGTGCCAGCAGTTTATCGAGGGTGGGCTATGGCTACACCTTC; CDR3aa: CASSLSRVGYGYTF
abundance: -; v_gene: TRBV6-5; d_gene: -; j_gene: TRBJ1-5; CDR3nt: TGTGCCAGCAGTTTCAGGGTGGGCGGTCAGCCCCAGCATTTT; CDR3aa: CASSFRVGGQPQHF
abundance: -; v_gene: TRBV29-1; d_gene: -; j_gene: TRBJ2-2; CDR3nt: TGCAGCGCCCTGGGGGGCAGGGGTAACACCGGGGAGCTGTTTTTT; CDR3aa: CSALGGRGNTGELFF
abundance: -; v_gene: TRBV28; d_gene: -; j_gene: TRBJ2-1; CDR3nt: TGTGCCAGCAGCCTCCCAAGCTCCTACAATGAGCAGTTCTTC; CDR3aa: CASSLPSSYNEQFF
abundance: -; v_gene: TRBV19; d_gene: -; j_gene: TRBJ2-3; CDR3nt: TGTGCCAGTAGTATATTCCCCGAAGGAGCAGATACGCAGTATTTT; CDR3aa: CASSIFPEGADTQYF
abundance: few; v_gene: TRBV7-9; d_gene: TRBD1; j_gene: TRBJ1-2; CDR3nt: TGTGCCAGCAGCAGACGCCCGACAGGGTATTGGGACTATGGCTACACCTTC; CDR3aa: CASSRRPTGYWDYGYTF
abundance: once; v_gene: TRBV6-1; d_gene: -; j_gene: TRBJ1-5; CDR3nt: TGTGCCAGCAGTGAAGGAATACAGGGTTCCAATCAGCCCCAGCATTTT; CDR3aa: CASSEGIQGSNQPQHF
abundance: -; v_gene: TRBV7-2; d_gene: TRBD2; j_gene: TRBJ2-7; CDR3nt: TGTGCCAGCAGCGTGGGACTAGCGGGAGACTACGAGCAGTACTTC; CDR3aa: CASSVGLAGDYEQYF
abundance: -; v_gene: TRBV28; d_gene: TRBD1; j_gene: TRBJ1-1; CDR3nt: TGTGCCAGCAGCATCCTACAGGGGGGCACTGAAGCTTTCTTT; CDR3aa: CASSILQGGTEAFF